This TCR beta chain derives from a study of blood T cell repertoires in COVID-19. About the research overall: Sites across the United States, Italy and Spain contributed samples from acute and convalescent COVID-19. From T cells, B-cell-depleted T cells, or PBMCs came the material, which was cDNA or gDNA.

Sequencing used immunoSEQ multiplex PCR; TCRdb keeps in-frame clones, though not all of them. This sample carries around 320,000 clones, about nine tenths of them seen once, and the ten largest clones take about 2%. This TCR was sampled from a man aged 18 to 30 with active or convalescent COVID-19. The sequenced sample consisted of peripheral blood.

The CDR3, as DNA: TGTGCCAGCAGCCCACTGCGCCTAGCGGGGGTTATCTCCACAGATACGCAGTATTTT. It translates to CASSPLRLAGVISTDTQYF. The chain joins TRBV5-6 to TRBJ2-3, with 10 nucleotides matching TRBD2. The CDR3 sequence is 19 residues long. Unmatched junction bases numbered 16, after V lost 4 bases and J lost 2 bases. Germline V gene sequence: CDR1 SGHDT, CDR2 YYEEEE.